This T cell receptor (beta chain) was recorded in a study of T cell responses to AZD1222 COVID-19 vaccine. The germline V gene has CDR1 MDHEN and CDR2 SYDVKM. V gave up 7 bases and J gave up 1 base, with 11 bases separating them. This CDR3 has 14 amino acids. Some clones are missing from TCRdb's copy, which holds only in-frame ones; the method was immunoSEQ multiplex PCR. The profile shows about 180,000 clones, almost 90% of them singletons. V is TRBV28 and J is TRBJ1-5, with D possibly being TRBD1 (5 bases). The sequences come from peripheral blood, collected 28 days after the second AZD1222 dose. The receptor was derived from an adult who received the AZD1222 COVID-19 vaccine. The CDR3 here is CASIDRGSNQPQHF. Written as DNA, the CDR3 is TGTGCCAGCATAGACAGAGGGAGCAATCAGCCCCAGCATTTT.